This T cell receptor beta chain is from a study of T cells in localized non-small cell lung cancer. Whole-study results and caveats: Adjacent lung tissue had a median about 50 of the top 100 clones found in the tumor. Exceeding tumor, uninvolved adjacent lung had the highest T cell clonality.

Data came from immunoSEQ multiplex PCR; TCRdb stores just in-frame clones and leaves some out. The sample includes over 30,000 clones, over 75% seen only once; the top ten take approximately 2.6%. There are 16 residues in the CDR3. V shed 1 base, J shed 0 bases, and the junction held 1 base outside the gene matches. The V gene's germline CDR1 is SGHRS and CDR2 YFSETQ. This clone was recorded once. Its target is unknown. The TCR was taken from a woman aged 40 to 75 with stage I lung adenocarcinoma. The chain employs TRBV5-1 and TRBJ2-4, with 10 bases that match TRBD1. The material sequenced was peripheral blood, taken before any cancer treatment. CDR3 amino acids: CASSLRTGGAKNIQYF. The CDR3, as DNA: TGCGCCAGCAGCTTGCGGACAGGGGGAGCCAAAAACATTCAGTACTTC.